The 16 T cell receptor beta chains below come from one sample, sequenced in a study of T-cell reconstitution after alpha-beta-depleted transplantation in children. Findings of the study overall: The authors attributed T-cell counts and diversity one year after transplant mostly to newly produced T cells.

The library targeted TCRbeta and was prepared with unique molecular identifiers. Each CDR3 protein gets one entry after TCRdb re-called the PCR reads with MiXCR. The profile shows around 300,000 distinct CDR3 sequences, over 7% of them singletons. No antigen has been identified for these receptors. The source material was peripheral blood, sampled 360 days after TCRalphabeta/CD19-depleted stem cell transplant. Receptors were obtained from a female patient aged 2-9 years who had a stem cell transplant for Fanconi anemia, so the T cells may come from the graft donor.

This chain joins TRBV11-2 and TRBJ1-3, with D hard to call. Germline CDR1 is SGHAT and CDR2 is FQNNGV. The CDR3 contains 17 residues. V lost 5 bases and J lost 4, with 21 bases in between. CDR3 sequence (DNA): TGTGCCAGCAGCCCCCCAAAGAGAGGGTTTGAAGGAAACACCATATATTTT. It codes for CASSPPKRGFEGNTIYF.

There are a few counts of this clonotype. The rearrangement uses TRBV7-3 and TRBJ2-1, with D perhaps matching TRBD2 (5 bases). Germline CDR1 and CDR2: SGHTA and FQGTGA. The length of the CDR3 is 19 residues. V was pared by 1 base and J by 1 base, with 20 bases between. CDR3 in DNA: TGTGCCAGCAGCTTAAAACCGAGCTCCGGGGTGGGATCCTACAATGAGCAGTTCTTC. Translated, it gives CASSLKPSSGVGSYNEQFF.

This clonotype was observed at least ten times. V usage is TRBV28 and J usage is TRBJ1-2; D is ambiguous. There are 13 residues in the CDR3. Germline CDR1 and CDR2: MDHEN and SYDVKM. V was shortened by 2 bases and J by 4 bases, with 8 bases between the two germline ends. In nucleotides, the CDR3 is TGTGCCAGCAGTTTAGGACTGACCTATGGCTACACCTTC. Its protein is CASSLGLTYGYTF.

The chain has TRBV10-3 and TRBJ2-3, with 7 nucleotides matching TRBD2. V trimming: 1 base; J trimming: 0 bases; junction bases outside the gene matches: 7. CDR3 size: 17 residues. Germline lookup yields CDR1 ENHRY and CDR2 SYGVKD. The CDR3 sequence: CAISELQLARSTDTQYF. In DNA form, the CDR3 reads TGTGCCATCAGTGAGTTACAACTAGCGAGAAGCACAGATACGCAGTATTTT.

This clonotype was found a few times. The DNA for the CDR3 is TGTGCCAGCAGTTACGCGGGAGTCCCAGATACGCAGTATTTT. Translating it yields CASSYAGVPDTQYF. The chain carries TRBV6-5 and TRBJ2-3, with TRBD2 identical over 7 bases. The germline CDR1 and CDR2 sequences are MNHEY and SVGAGI. V lost 2 bases and J lost 4; bases outside the gene matches: 3. CDR3 length equals 14 residues.

This clonotype was seen ten or more times. The chain combines TRBV7-6 with TRBJ2-3; tentative D call: TRBD2 (6 bases). The CDR3 spans 17 residues. The germline V gene encodes CDR1 SGHVS and CDR2 FNYEAQ. V was trimmed by 1 base and J by 0 bases, leaving 14 bases between them. CDR3 DNA: TGTGCCAGCAGCTTAGGGGACTCACCTTCTAGCACAGATACGCAGTATTTT. Amino acid sequence: CASSLGDSPSSTDTQYF.

J is TRBJ1-2 and V is TRBV7-2; 7 bases match TRBD1. Germline CDR1 is SGHTA and CDR2 is FQGNSA. V lost 1 base, J lost 0 bases, and 2 bases stayed unmatched. This CDR3 is 15 amino acids long. CDR3 nucleotides: TGTGCCAGCAGCTTAGACACAGGGGCTAACTATGGCTACACCTTC. This encodes CASSLDTGANYGYTF.

This clonotype was observed at least ten times. The CDR3 protein is CASSSPGYGYTF. The DNA for the CDR3 is TGTGCCAGCAGTTCTCCTGGGTATGGCTACACCTTC. The chain combines TRBV28 with TRBJ1-2; D ambiguous. V was trimmed by 4 bases and J by 5 bases, leaving 8 bases between them. Germline loops: CDR1 MDHEN, CDR2 SYDVKM. The CDR3 sequence is 12 residues long.

This clonotype was counted ten times or more. Here the CDR3 DNA reads TGTGCCAGCAGTATCGGCACCGGGGAGCTGTTTTTT. This codes for CASSIGTGELFF. The chain employs TRBV7-9 and TRBJ2-2; D unresolved. Germline V gene sequence: CDR1 SEHNR, CDR2 FQNEAQ (reference sequence). CDR3 size: 12 residues. The V and J ends lost 6 bases and 4 bases respectively, with 6 bases between them.

V usage is TRBV7-6 and J usage is TRBJ2-2; D may be TRBD1 (5 bases). The CDR3 totals 13 residues. With 8 bases removed from V and 4 bases from J, the gap between germline ends came to 11 bases. Germline V gene lookup returns CDR1 SGHVS and CDR2 FNYEAQ. The CDR3 sequence is CASGAGITGELFF. The DNA for the CDR3 is TGTGCCAGCGGTGCAGGGATCACCGGGGAGCTGTTTTTT.

At least ten counts were recorded for this clonotype. The chain couples TRBV20-1 to TRBJ1-4; D ambiguous. Trimming pared 0 bases from V and 0 bases from J, leaving 5 bases between. Germline V lookup: CDR1 DFQATT, CDR2 SNEGSKA (reference sequence). This CDR3 spans 14 amino acids. The CDR3 region is CSARETATNEKLFF. In nucleotides, the CDR3 is TGCAGTGCTAGAGAAACAGCAACTAATGAAAAACTGTTTTTT.

The rearrangement joins TRBV28 to TRBJ2-3; 10 bases agree with TRBD2. The junction had 4 bases not matched to a gene; V was cut back by 3 bases and J by 1 base. The CDR3 length is 16 residues. The germline gives CDR1 MDHEN, CDR2 SYDVKM. As DNA, the CDR3 is TGTGCCAGCAGTTTTGGCCTAGCGGGAGGCACAGATACGCAGTATTTT. Residues: CASSFGLAGGTDTQYF.

This clonotype was found a few times. This chain joins TRBV6-1 and TRBJ1-4; the D gene is possibly TRBD1 (5 bases). V was cut by 7 bases and J by 4 bases, with 13 bases left in between. Germline V gene lookup returns CDR1 MNHNS and CDR2 SASEGT. The length of the CDR3 is 14 residues. CDR3: CASTTGTGNEKLFF. For the CDR3, the DNA is TGTGCCAGCACCACCGGGACGGGTAATGAAAAACTGTTTTTT.

This sequence joins TRBV20-1 and TRBJ1-2; weak D call: TRBD1 (6 bases). The CDR3 contains 17 residues. Germline values: CDR1 DFQATT, CDR2 SNEGSKA (reference sequence). CDR3 in amino acids: CRAQGGARVDSYYGYTF. CDR3 in DNA: TGCAGGGCACAGGGAGGTGCCCGGGTAGATTCCTACTATGGCTACACCTTC.

This clonotype was seen many times. The chain links TRBV29-1 to TRBJ2-2; 7 nucleotides align to TRBD1. The ends lost 0 bases at V and 4 bases at J; junction bases unmatched: 5. CDR1 and CDR2 (germline): SQVTM, ANQGSEA. The CDR3 covers 15 residues. CDR3 bases: TGCAGCGTTGAAGATCTTGGGACAGCCACCGGGGAGCTGTTTTTT. This gives the protein CSVEDLGTATGELFF.

This clonotype was detected ten times or more. This sequence joins TRBV7-3 and TRBJ2-1, with a weak D call TRBD2 (5 bases). The V gene's germline CDR1 is SGHTA and CDR2 FQGTGA. The CDR3 is 17 residues long. V dropped 0 bases and J dropped 16 bases, with 28 bases sitting between them. The CDR3 spells CASSLTPRLEGRDHKFF. The CDR3 DNA sequence: TGTGCCAGCAGCTTAACCCCACGCCTCGAAGGGAGAGATCATAAATTCTTC.